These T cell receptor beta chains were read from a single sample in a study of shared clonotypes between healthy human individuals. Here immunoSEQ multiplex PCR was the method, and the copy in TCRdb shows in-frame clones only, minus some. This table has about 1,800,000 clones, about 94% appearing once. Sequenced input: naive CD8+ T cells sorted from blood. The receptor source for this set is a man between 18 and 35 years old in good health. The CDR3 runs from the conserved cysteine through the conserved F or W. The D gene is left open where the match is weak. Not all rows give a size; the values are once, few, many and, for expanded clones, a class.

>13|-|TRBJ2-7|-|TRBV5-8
TGTGCCAGCAGCTTATTTGAGCGCCACGAGCAGTACTTC
CASSLFERHEQYF
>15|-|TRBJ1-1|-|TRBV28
TGTGCCAGCAGTAACTGGGACACCTGGAACACTGAAGCTTTCTTT
CASSNWDTWNTEAFF
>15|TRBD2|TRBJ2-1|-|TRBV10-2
TGCGCCAGCACCTTAGCGGGAGGGTACTACAATGAGCAGTTCTTC
CASTLAGGYYNEQFF
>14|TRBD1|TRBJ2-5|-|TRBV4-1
TGCGCCAGCAGTCTCGGGACAGACCAAGAGACCCAGTACTTC
CASSLGTDQETQYF
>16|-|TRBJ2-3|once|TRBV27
TGTGCCAGCAGTTTATTCTCCCGCGCAAGCACAGATACGCAGTATTTT
CASSLFSRASTDTQYF
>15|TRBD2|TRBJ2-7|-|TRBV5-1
TGCGCCAGCAGCACGAGCGGGGGGCCTTTATACGAGCAGTACTTC
CASSTSGGPLYEQYF
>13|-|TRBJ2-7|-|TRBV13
TGTGCCAGCAGCACGGGGGACGCCTACGAGCAGTACTTC
CASSTGDAYEQYF
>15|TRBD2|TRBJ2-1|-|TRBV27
TGTGCCAGCAGTGAACTAGCGGGGCCCTACAATGAGCAGTTCTTC
CASSELAGPYNEQFF
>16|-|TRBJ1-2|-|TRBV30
TGTGCCTGGGCTCAATCTACCGGGACGGGGTATTATGGCTACACCTTC
CAWAQSTGTGYYGYTF
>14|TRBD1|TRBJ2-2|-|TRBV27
TGTGCCAGCAGTCCAGGGACAGGCATCGGGGAGCTGTTTTTT
CASSPGTGIGELFF
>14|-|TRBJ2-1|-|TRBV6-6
TGTGCCAGCAGTTACGTGGGAGGTTACAATGAGCAGTTCTTC
CASSYVGGYNEQFF
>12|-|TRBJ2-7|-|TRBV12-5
TGTGCTAGTGGGGATTTCGGGTACGAGCAGTACTTC
CASGDFGYEQYF
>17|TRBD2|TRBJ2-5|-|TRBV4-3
TGCGCCAGCAGCCAAGATGGGCTAGCGGGGGCCGCGGAGACCCAGTACTTC
CASSQDGLAGAAETQYF
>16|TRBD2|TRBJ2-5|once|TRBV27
TGTGCCAGCAGTCCCCGGATGTTAGCGGGGGTAGAGACCCAGTACTTC
CASSPRMLAGVETQYF
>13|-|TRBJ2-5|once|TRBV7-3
TGTGCCAGCAGCCTAGGAGGGCAAGAGACCCAGTACTTC
CASSLGGQETQYF
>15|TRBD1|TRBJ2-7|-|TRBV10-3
TGTGCCATCAGTGAGTCGGGGACAGGGGACCACGAGCAGTACTTC
CAISESGTGDHEQYF
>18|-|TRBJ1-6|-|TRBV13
TGTGCCAGCAGCTCCCGGGACACCCTGGGCCCCTATAATTCACCCCTCCACTTT
CASSSRDTLGPYNSPLHF
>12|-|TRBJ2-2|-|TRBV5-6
TGTGCCAGCAGCTTAGTTGCCGGGGAGCTGTTTTTT
CASSLVAGELFF
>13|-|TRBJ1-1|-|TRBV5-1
TGCGCCAGCAGCTTGGCTGCTAACACTGAAGCTTTCTTT
CASSLAANTEAFF
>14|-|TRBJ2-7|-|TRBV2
TGTGCCAGCAGTGAAGGGGTGTTTACCTACGAGCAGTACTTC
CASSEGVFTYEQYF
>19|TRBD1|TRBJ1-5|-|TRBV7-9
TGTGCCAGCAGCTTAGTAGTCGACAGGGCCGCTTATAGCAATCAGCCCCAGCATTTT
CASSLVVDRAAYSNQPQHF
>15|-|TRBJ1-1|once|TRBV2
TGTGCCAGCAGTGAAGAGAGGCCGTGGGGGACTGAAGCTTTCTTT
CASSEERPWGTEAFF
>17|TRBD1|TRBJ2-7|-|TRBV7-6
TGTGCCAGCAGCTTAGCGCCGGACAGGGACCACTCCTACGAGCAGTACTTC
CASSLAPDRDHSYEQYF
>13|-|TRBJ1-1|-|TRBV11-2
TGTGCCAGCAGCTTCGGGGGGGGCACTGAAGCTTTCTTT
CASSFGGGTEAFF
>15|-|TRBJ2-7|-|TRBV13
TGTGCCAGCAGCTCCGTCAGGGGTGGGTCCTACGAGCAGTACTTC
CASSSVRGGSYEQYF
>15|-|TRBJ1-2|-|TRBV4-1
TGCGCCAGCAGCCCGATTGGGACACTCACGAATGGCTACACCTTC
CASSPIGTLTNGYTF
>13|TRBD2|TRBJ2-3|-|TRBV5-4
TGTGCCAGCTGGACGGGGGGGACAGATACGCAGTATTTT
CASWTGGTDTQYF
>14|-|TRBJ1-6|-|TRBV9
TGTGCCAGCAGCGAGAGCTCCTATAATTCACCCCTCCACTTT
CASSESSYNSPLHF
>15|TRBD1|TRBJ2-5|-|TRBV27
TGTGCCAGCAGTTCGTGGGACAGCCTTAGAGAGACCCAGTACTTC
CASSSWDSLRETQYF
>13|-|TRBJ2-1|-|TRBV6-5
TGTGCCAGCAGTCTCGACAGGTACAATGAGCAGTTCTTC
CASSLDRYNEQFF
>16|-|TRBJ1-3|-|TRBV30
TGTGCCTGGAGTGAGGAGACGTTGAGCTCTGGAAACACCATATATTTT
CAWSEETLSSGNTIYF
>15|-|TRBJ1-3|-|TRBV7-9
TGTGCCAGCAGCCCCTACGAGGCTATGGGTCCCACCATATATTTT
CASSPYEAMGPTIYF
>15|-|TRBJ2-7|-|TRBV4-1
TGCGCCAGCAGCCAAGCGAGTTACGGGTCCTACGAGCAGTACTTC
CASSQASYGSYEQYF
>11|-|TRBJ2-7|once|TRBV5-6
TGTGCCAGCACCGTTGGGGGAGAGCAGTACTTC
CASTVGGEQYF
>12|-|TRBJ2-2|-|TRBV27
TGTGCCAGCAGTCAGAACACCGGGGAGCTGTTTTTT
CASSQNTGELFF
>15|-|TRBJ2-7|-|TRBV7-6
TGTGCCAGCAGCCCAAGACTGACGGCGGCCCACGAGCAGTACTTC
CASSPRLTAAHEQYF
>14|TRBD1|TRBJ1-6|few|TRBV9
TGTGCCAGCAGCCCAGGGGACAGCAATTCACCCCTCCACTTT
CASSPGDSNSPLHF
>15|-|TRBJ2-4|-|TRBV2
TGTGCCAGCCTATTAAGGGTGGGAGCGGCAAACATTCAGTACTTC
CASLLRVGAANIQYF
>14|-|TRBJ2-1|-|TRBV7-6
TGTGCCAGCAGCTTAGGGTCGGGGAGTTATGAGCAGTTCTTC
CASSLGSGSYEQFF
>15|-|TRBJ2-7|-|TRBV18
TGTGCCAGCTCACCAGGGGGGACGGGTTCCTACGAGCAGTACTTC
CASSPGGTGSYEQYF
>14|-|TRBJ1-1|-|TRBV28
TGTGCCAGCAGTTTATCGGGCGGGAACACTGAAGCTTTCTTT
CASSLSGGNTEAFF
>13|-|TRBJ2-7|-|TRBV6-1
TGTGCCAGCAGTCCCGGGACTCCTGTCGAGCAGTACTTC
CASSPGTPVEQYF
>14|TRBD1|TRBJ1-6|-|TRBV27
TGTGCCAGCAGTTTACAGGGGGCCCCTTCACCCCTCCACTTT
CASSLQGAPSPLHF
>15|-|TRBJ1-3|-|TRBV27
TGTGCCAGCAGTCTGGACATTTCCTCTGGAAACACCATATATTTT
CASSLDISSGNTIYF
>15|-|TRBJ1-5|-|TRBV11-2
TGTGCCAGCAGCTTGGAAGGGGCACTTAATCAGCCCCAGCATTTT
CASSLEGALNQPQHF
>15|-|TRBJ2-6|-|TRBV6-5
TGTGCCAGCACTCCCCGGGGAGCTGGGGCCAACGTCCTGACTTTC
CASTPRGAGANVLTF